Given below is one T cell receptor (beta chain) in context. Its cognate antigen is unknown. Trimming cost V 0 bases and J 4 bases, with 13 bases left between them. Looked up from germline, CDR1 is SGHAT and CDR2 is FQNNGV. The CDR3 is 16 residues long. The table came from immunoSEQ multiplex PCR; TCRdb's copy has only in-frame clones and leaves some out. The table has roughly 99,000 clones, around nine tenths seen once. This sample was included in a study of T cell responses to AZD1222 COVID-19 vaccine. Broader study findings: Spike as a whole was targeted by vaccine-associated CD4 TCRs, dominant at 160-218 and 743-854.

The TCR originated in an adult who received the AZD1222 COVID-19 vaccine. The chain combines TRBV11-2 with TRBJ1-5; D is perhaps TRBD1 (6 bases). Sequences were derived from peripheral blood, sampled 28 days after the second AZD1222 dose. CDR3 nucleotides: TGTGCCAGCAGCTTAGACAAAGGCAGGGGTAATCAGCCCCAGCATTTT. This codes for CASSLDKGRGNQPQHF.